What follows are 15 T cell receptor beta chains derived from one specimen sequenced in a study of radiation and T cells in renal cell carcinoma. TCRdb's table, derived via immunoSEQ multiplex PCR, lists solely in-frame clones and lacks some. The sample contains around 94,000 clones, approximately 86% of which appear only once. Time point here: baseline pretreatment blood. Treatment specified: 15 Gy SBRT to primary tumor, nephrectomy 4 weeks later. Sequenced material: blood, taken from a patient whose treatment included radiotherapy and nephrectomy. These receptors all come from a man aged 50-59 years with renal cell carcinoma.

The chain links TRBV6-6 to TRBJ1-1; D may be TRBD1 (6 bases). Trimming took 2 bases from V and 1 from J, leaving 14 bases between them. This CDR3 comprises 16 residues. Germline V gene sequence: CDR1 MNHNY, CDR2 SVGAGI (reference sequence). The CDR3 DNA is TGTGCCAGCAGTTACCTTGGGGGGCGGGAGAACACTGAAGCTTTCTTT. Its translation: CASSYLGGRENTEAFF.

This clone was seen just once. This sequence joins TRBV21-1 and TRBJ1-5; no DNA check was done on the table's D call, TRBD1. TRBV21-1 is a pseudogene segment. This CDR3 spans 15 amino acids. DNA for the CDR3: TGTGCCAGCAGCAAACAGGGTGTTAGCAATCAGCCCCAGCATTTT. As protein: CASSKQGVSNQPQHF.

The chain is built from TRBV5-1 and TRBJ1-4; D is unclear. V lost 4 bases to trimming and J lost 4 bases, with 11 bases between them. The germline CDR1 and CDR2 sequences are SGHRS and YFSETQ. This CDR3 comprises 14 residues. CDR3 protein: CASSPRPDNEKLFF. CDR3 in DNA: TGCGCCAGCAGCCCCCGACCCGATAATGAAAAACTGTTTTTT.

This clone showed up just once. The CDR3 spells CASSLNSGGQTEAFF. The CDR3 region has the DNA TGTGCCAGCAGCTTAAACTCAGGGGGCCAAACTGAAGCTTTCTTT. V gene TRBV7-3 combines with J gene TRBJ1-1; 8 bases line up with TRBD1. The CDR3 is 15 residues long. The germline CDR1 and CDR2 sequences are SGHTA and FQGTGA. The J segment lost 5 bases and the V segment lost 1 base, leaving 6 bases of the junction unmatched. Looking up the rest from reference TRBV7-3 and TRBJ1-1 gives the full variable domain: GAGVSQTPSNKVTEKGKYVELRCDPISGHTALYWYRQSLGQGPEFLIYFQGTGAADDSGLPNDRFFAVRPEGSVSTLKIQRTERGDSAVYLCASSLNSGGQTEAFFGQGTRLTVV.

V is TRBV2 and J is TRBJ2-2; TRBD1 aligns across 7 bases. V lost 5 bases to trimming and J lost 2 bases; unmatched junction nucleotides: 11. Germline lookup yields CDR1 SNHLY and CDR2 FYNNEI. The CDR3 spans 17 residues. In DNA, the CDR3 is TGTGCCAGCAGTCGACGACAGGGCCAAGGAAACACCGGGGAGCTGTTTTTT. As protein: CASSRRQGQGNTGELFF.

This chain connects TRBV6-6 to TRBJ2-2; 12 positions match TRBD2. Germline values: CDR1 MNHNY, CDR2 SVGAGI (reference sequence). With V trimmed by 7 bases and J by 7 bases, 7 bases remained unmatched. The CDR3 has 15 amino acids. CDR3 region: CASMPSGRGGGELFF. The CDR3 DNA reads as TGTGCCAGCATGCCTAGCGGGAGGGGTGGCGGGGAGCTGTTTTTT.

This chain uses TRBV7-6 with TRBJ1-1, with TRBD1 matching 11 bases. The V segment lost 7 bases and the J segment 5 bases; nucleotides outside the gene matches: 12. The CDR3 is made up of 16 amino acids. Germline-derived CDR1 and CDR2 are SGHVS and FNYEAQ. CDR3: CASNPGPGTGGTEAFF. Written as DNA, the CDR3 is TGTGCCAGCAACCCCGGGCCGGGGACAGGGGGGACTGAAGCTTTCTTT.

The genes are TRBV10-1 and TRBJ2-7; no firm D call. The CDR3 is 12 residues long. Trimming left V 8 bases short and J 6 bases short, with 14 bases between. Germline V gene sequence: CDR1 WNHNN, CDR2 SYGVQD (reference sequence). The CDR3 DNA reads TGCGCCAGCTCGCTCGTTTTCTCCGAGCAGTACTTC. It specifies CASSLVFSEQYF.

The rearrangement uses TRBV6-5 and TRBJ2-2, with a weak D call TRBD2 (5 bases). The CDR3 extends over 14 amino acids. CDR1 is MNHEY and CDR2 is SVGAGI in the germline V gene. V lost 8 bases and J 1 base, leaving 11 bases between the germline ends. This CDR3 reads CASSTRGNTGELFF. The CDR3, as DNA: TGTGCCAGCTCAACTCGGGGGAACACCGGGGAGCTGTTTTTT.

V gene TRBV19 combines with J gene TRBJ2-1, with TRBD2 matching 13 bases. Per germline, CDR1 LNHDA and CDR2 SQIVND (reference sequence). J lost 9 bases, V lost 4 bases, and 18 bases had no gene match. The CDR3 runs to 19 residues. The CDR3 is CASSTQGLAGVGLGIEQFF. CDR3 nucleotide sequence: TGTGCCAGTAGTACCCAAGGACTAGCGGGAGTTGGGTTGGGGATTGAGCAGTTCTTC.

The CDR3 DNA is TGCGCCAGCAGCTTGGAGGGCAGGGGGCTTGATGGCTACACCTTC. Translation: CASSLEGRGLDGYTF. The rearrangement joins TRBV5-1 to TRBJ1-2; 8 bases are shared with TRBD1. After removal of 0 bases from V and 6 bases from J, the junction contained 7 bases not matched to a gene. The CDR3 extends over 15 amino acids. CDR1 SGHRS and CDR2 YFSETQ come from the germline V gene.

The chain recombines TRBV5-6 with TRBJ1-2; D unclear. The CDR3 sequence is 13 residues long. In germline, CDR1 is SGHDT, CDR2 YYEEEE. V lost 4 bases and J lost 0, with 7 bases in between. The CDR3 bases are TGTGCCAGCAGCAGCAGTCCTAACTATGGCTACACCTTC. Translating it yields CASSSSPNYGYTF.

CDR3 residues: CASSVGGTGVDTQYF. The CDR3 nucleotides read TGTGCCAGCAGCGTAGGGGGGACAGGAGTAGATACGCAGTATTTT. The chain couples TRBV9 to TRBJ2-3, with 8 nucleotides matching TRBD1. Germline V lookup: CDR1 SGDLS, CDR2 YYNGEE. With 0 bases clipped from V and 5 bases from J, the junction kept 5 bases outside the gene matches. The CDR3 runs 15 residues.

The chain is built from TRBV6-1 and TRBJ2-3; D is perhaps TRBD1 (6 bases). V was pared by 7 bases and J by 4 bases, with 18 bases between. CDR3 length: 15 amino acids. Germline assignment: CDR1 MNHNS and CDR2 SASEGT. The CDR3, as DNA: TGTGCCAGCACCCCACAGGGTGGCGGAGCAGATACGCAGTATTTT. This gives the protein CASTPQGGGADTQYF.

The rearrangement links TRBV13 to TRBJ2-3; maybe TRBD2 (6 bases). The length of the CDR3 is 15 residues. Germline V gives CDR1 PRHDT, CDR2 FYEKMQ (reference sequence). Trimming left V 3 bases short and J 6 bases short, with 16 bases between. Written as DNA, the CDR3 is TGTGCCAGCAGCTTCTCGGCCGCTGGAGGGGATACGCAGTATTTT. Its translation is CASSFSAAGGDTQYF. Supplemented by reference TRBV13 and TRBJ2-3, the full variable domain reads AAGVIQSPRHLIKEKRETATLKCYPIPRHDTVYWYQQGPGQDPQFLISFYEKMQSDKGSIPDRFSAQQFSDYHSELNMSSLELGDSALYFCASSFSAAGGDTQYFGPGTRLTVL.